One sample yielded the 5 T cell receptor beta chains listed below, sequenced in a study of control samples from healthy donors and cancer patients. Repertoires were generated with immunoSEQ multiplex PCR, while TCRdb's copy carries only in-frame clones and drops some. Of some 150,000 clones in the sample, about nine tenths were seen once. Sequencing was done on a sample of blood. The receptor source for this set is a woman aged 25 to 39 in good health.

This chain uses TRBV4-2 with TRBJ2-2; a possible D gene is TRBD1 (6 bases). Germline CDR1 LGHNA, CDR2 YNFKEQ. V was pared by 3 bases and J by 0 bases, with 8 bases between. This CDR3 spans 15 amino acids. For the CDR3, the DNA is TGTGCCAGCAGCCAGGGGGACACGAACACCGGGGAGCTGTTTTTT. Its protein product is CASSQGDTNTGELFF.

V gene TRBV6-5 combines with J gene TRBJ2-3; D is possibly TRBD2 (6 bases). The CDR3 loop spans 15 amino acids. Trimming shortened V by 0 bases and J by 1 base, and 8 bases separated the two germline ends. Germline V gene lookup returns CDR1 MNHEY and CDR2 SVGAGI. The DNA of the CDR3 is TGTGCCAGCAGTTACTCGGGGACTGGCACAGATACGCAGTATTTT. Translation: CASSYSGTGTDTQYF.

The gene calls are TRBV7-6 and TRBJ1-4; no firm D call. Germline V gene data show CDR1 as SGHVS and CDR2 as FNYEAQ. The V and J ends lost 0 bases and 5 bases respectively, with 4 bases between them. This CDR3 is built from 13 residues. CDR3 region: CASSLAGNEKLFF. CDR3 bases: TGTGCCAGCAGCTTAGCAGGGAATGAAAAACTGTTTTTT.

As to this clone: This sample includes further DNA sequences coding for the same CDR3. The chain's CDR3 is CASSPDGNQPQHF. The CDR3 region has the DNA TGTGCCAGCTCACCCGACGGCAATCAGCCCCAGCATTTT. The chain carries TRBV18 and TRBJ1-5; D remains unclear. The V and J ends lost 3 bases and 2 bases respectively, with 5 bases between them. The CDR3 is made up of 13 amino acids. Germline lookup yields CDR1 KGHSH and CDR2 LQKENI. Full variable domain (rest looked up from reference TRBV18 and TRBJ1-5): NAGVMQNPRHLVRRRGQEARLRCSPMKGHSHVYWYRQLPEEGLKFMVYLQKENIIDESGMPKERFSAEFPKEGPSILRIQQVVRGDSAAYFCASSPDGNQPQHFGDGTRLSIL.

The count of this clone is one. Since a much larger clone is just one base distant, this may be a read error. The V call is TRBV9, the J call TRBJ2-6; D unclear. V lost 5 bases, J lost 0 bases, and 6 bases lay in between. Germline loops: CDR1 SGDLS, CDR2 YYNGEE. The CDR3 runs 14 residues. CDR3 nucleotide sequence: TGTGCCAGCAGTCACAGCTCTGGGGCCAACGTCCTGACTTTC. Amino acid sequence: CASSHSSGANVLTF.